The rows below give T cell receptor beta chains drawn from one sample of a study of identical twins. TCRdb re-analysed the 5' RACE reads in MiXCR, keeping a single row per CDR3 protein. The profile shows 650,000 to 750,000 distinct CDR3 sequences, 21% of them singletons. This sample also appeared in a second study, on T cells expressing NK-cell markers.

Sequencing input: PBMCs. The origin of the receptors is a woman aged 18-30 years in good health. The CDR3 runs from the conserved cysteine through the conserved F or W. The D gene is left open where the match is weak.

D gene | J gene | V gene | CDR3 protein
TRBD1 | TRBJ1-2 | TRBV27 | CASSSLQGALLRGYTF
NA | TRBJ1-2 | TRBV5-5 | CASSYTGDYGYTF
TRBD1 | TRBJ2-1 | TRBV20-1 | CSARAPGQGVYEQFF
TRBD2 | TRBJ2-1 | TRBV11-1 | CASSPRGSSGRDYNEQFF
NA | TRBJ2-1 | TRBV10-3 | CALGRGAAPNEQFF
NA | TRBJ1-6 | TRBV20-1 | CSARDQTQGNSPLHF
NA | TRBJ1-2 | TRBV10-3 | CAISEPRGGYTF
NA | TRBJ1-1 | TRBV29-1 | CSHSRGMNTEAFF
NA | TRBJ1-2 | TRBV28 | CGATGARYGYTF
NA | TRBJ2-1 | TRBV5-1 | CASSLVRGAGTFF
NA | TRBJ2-6 | TRBV2 | CASSDGSSGANVLTF
TRBD1 | TRBJ2-2 | TRBV6-5 | CASRYGTGATGELFF
NA | TRBJ2-2 | TRBV10-3 | CAIAPRNTGELFF
TRBD2 | TRBJ2-3 | TRBV3-1 | CASSPGTSGEYTQYF
TRBD2 | TRBJ2-1 | TRBV20-1 | CSAEPFGLAGPYNEQFF
TRBD2 | TRBJ2-3 | TRBV5-6 | CASSFGLADPQYF
NA | TRBJ1-2 | TRBV5-1 | CASSMDGMRDNYGYTF
TRBD2 | TRBJ2-1 | TRBV5-6 | CASSVAGGENEQFF
NA | TRBJ1-4 | TRBV3-1 | CASSPLRAANEKLFF
NA | TRBJ1-5 | TRBV29-1 | CSVVQGAPGQPQHF
TRBD1 | TRBJ2-7 | TRBV27 | CASSLGQTSYEQYF
TRBD1 | TRBJ2-7 | TRBV9 | CASSVDGTGENEQYF
TRBD2 | TRBJ2-1 | TRBV3-1 | CASSQVLAGNEQFF
TRBD2 | TRBJ2-3 | TRBV20-1 | CSVGVGLAGDTQYF
NA | TRBJ2-7 | TRBV9 | CASSVGGPSYEQYF
NA | TRBJ2-6 | TRBV4-3 | CASSQESRGANVLTF
NA | TRBJ1-1 | TRBV29-1 | CSVDGPGENTEAFF
NA | TRBJ2-7 | TRBV11-2 | CASSLLILASHEQYF
TRBD1 | TRBJ1-2 | TRBV7-3 | CASSNADRAYYGYTF
TRBD2 | TRBJ2-1 | TRBV6-1 | CATRTSVYNEQFF
NA | TRBJ2-1 | TRBV7-3 | CASSPQGRGLYEQFF
NA | TRBJ1-1 | TRBV5-1 | CASTPGTAFMNTEAFF
NA | TRBJ2-7 | TRBV9 | CASSLSPGAVHYEQYF
TRBD2 | TRBJ2-7 | TRBV5-1 | CASSLYSGRDEQYF
TRBD2 | TRBJ2-3 | TRBV20-1 | CSATRRLAGGLASTDTQYF
TRBD2 | TRBJ2-1 | TRBV6-1 | CASSDERGGYNEQFF
TRBD2 | TRBJ2-1 | TRBV20-1 | CSAVLAGEQFF
NA | TRBJ1-5 | TRBV5-1 | CASSLESSNQPQHF
NA | TRBJ1-5 | TRBV12-3/TRBV12-4 | CASSFSGTDQPQHF
TRBD2 | TRBJ2-1 | TRBV12-3/TRBV12-4 | CASSGSLTSGRGNEQFF
NA | TRBJ2-1 | TRBV6-4 | CASSDSGTYNEQFF
NA | TRBJ2-7 | TRBV3-1 | CASSHRPPREQYF
NA | TRBJ2-7 | TRBV30 | CAWSEGYEQYF
TRBD1 | TRBJ1-2 | TRBV20-1 | CSSPGQGAGDYGYTF
NA | TRBJ2-5 | TRBV5-1 | CASSRGPQETQYF
NA | TRBJ2-3 | TRBV6-2/TRBV6-3 | CASSYTGAGTDTQYF
TRBD1 | TRBJ1-6 | TRBV3-1 | CACGTVYNSPLHF
TRBD2 | TRBJ2-7 | TRBV11-2 | CASTERLLAGGIEQYF
TRBD2 | TRBJ2-1 | TRBV7-9 | CASSSSGRAINEQFF
NA | TRBJ1-5 | TRBV5-6 | CASSSMEQPQHF